A single sample gave rise to the 23 T cell receptor beta chains below, sequenced in a study of identical twins. Each CDR3 protein gets one entry after TCRdb re-called the 5' RACE reads with MiXCR. The data show approximately 590,000 distinct CDR3 sequences, with nearly 10% seen just once and more than 2.5% held by the top ten. The data were also submitted as part of a second study, on yellow fever vaccine responses in identical twins.

Sequences were obtained from PBMCs. The receptors here all came from a woman between 18 and 30 years old in good health.

The chain recombines TRBV20-1 with TRBJ2-5; D may correspond to TRBD1 or TRBD2 (5 bases each). CDR3 length: 13 residues. The V gene's germline CDR1 is DFQATT and CDR2 SNEGSKA (reference sequence). Trimming cost V 6 bases and J 0 bases, with 11 bases left between them. The CDR3 DNA is TGCAGTGCGAACCGGGGCCACCAAGAGACCCAGTACTTC. This translates into CSANRGHQETQYF.

This clonotype was counted between two and nine times. V usage is TRBV7-2 and J usage is TRBJ2-3, with 9 bases aligning to TRBD2. V lost 5 bases, J lost 4 bases, and 10 bases stayed unmatched. CDR1 and CDR2 from the germline V gene are SGHTA and FQGNSA. This CDR3 region has 16 residues. DNA of the CDR3: TGTGCCAGCAGCCCCTCGACCTTAGCGGGAGCAGATACGCAGTATTTT. It encodes CASSPSTLAGADTQYF. Looking up the rest from reference TRBV7-2 and TRBJ2-3 gives the full variable domain: GAGVSQSPSNKVTEKGKDVELRCDPISGHTALYWYRQSLGQGLEFLIYFQGNSAPDKSGLPSDRFSAERTGGSVSTLTIQRTQQEDSAVYLCASSPSTLAGADTQYFGPGTRLTVL.

This clonotype was counted a few times. V usage is TRBV12-3 or TRBV12-4 and J usage is TRBJ2-3; 7 bases fit TRBD2. This CDR3 is 13 amino acids long. V shed 7 bases and J 5 bases; nucleotides not matched to a gene: 6. The CDR3 spells CASMAGVVDTQYF. DNA of the CDR3: TGTGCCAGCATGGCGGGAGTCGTAGATACGCAGTATTTT.

This clonotype was observed many times. This rearrangement joins TRBV25-1 to TRBJ2-7; TRBD1 aligns across 9 bases. Trimming took 3 bases from V and 2 from J; bases not matched to a gene: 11. There are 17 residues in the CDR3. The germline CDR1 and CDR2 sequences are MGHDK and SYGVNS. DNA for the CDR3: TGTGCCAGCAGTGATAGCGGACAGGGGATTAGCGCCTACGAGCAGTACTTC. Translated, it gives CASSDSGQGISAYEQYF.

The CDR3 spells CSARGPTSGSPDTQYF. Written as DNA, the CDR3 is TGCAGTGCTAGAGGTCCGACTAGCGGGAGCCCAGATACGCAGTATTTT. V usage is TRBV20-1 and J usage is TRBJ2-3; TRBD2 agrees at 12 bases. With V trimmed by 1 base and J by 4 bases, 6 bases remained unmatched. Germline V gene data show CDR1 as DFQATT and CDR2 as SNEGSKA (reference sequence). This CDR3 is 16 amino acids long.

The table lists this clonotype with a few counts. The chain carries TRBV27 and TRBJ2-5; a possible D gene is TRBD1 (5 bases). In germline, CDR1 is MNHEY, CDR2 SMNVEV (reference sequence). The V and J ends lost 5 bases and 5 bases respectively, with 12 bases between them. The CDR3 sequence is 13 residues long. The CDR3: CASSKRQSETQYF. CDR3 DNA sequence: TGTGCCAGCAGTAAACGACAGAGTGAGACCCAGTACTTC.

This clonotype was counted a few times. V gene TRBV9 combines with J gene TRBJ2-7, with 10 bases fitting TRBD2. After removal of 3 bases from V and 1 base from J, the junction contained 4 bases not matched to a gene. The CDR3 contains 15 residues. Germline V gives CDR1 SGDLS, CDR2 YYNGEE. The CDR3 coding sequence is TGTGCCAGCAGCGCTAGCGGGAGTGGATCCTACGAGCAGTACTTC. This translates into CASSASGSGSYEQYF.

The chain employs TRBV6-1 and TRBJ2-6; no clear D. Germline V gene sequence: CDR1 MNHNS, CDR2 SASEGT. The CDR3 contains 16 residues. V lost 8 bases to trimming and J lost 0 bases, with 14 bases between them. The CDR3 spells CASLKTMTSGANVLTF. Written as DNA, the CDR3 is TGTGCCAGCCTTAAAACTATGACCTCTGGGGCCAACGTCCTGACTTTC.

This clonotype was observed a handful of times. The V call is TRBV5-1, the J call TRBJ2-1; 9 bases fit TRBD1. CDR3 length equals 14 residues. Germline loops: CDR1 SGHRS, CDR2 YFSETQ. The J segment lost 9 bases and the V segment lost 4 bases, leaving 8 bases of the junction unmatched. CDR3 loop: CASSGGTGPGEQFF. The CDR3 region has the DNA TGCGCCAGCAGCGGAGGGACAGGGCCGGGTGAGCAGTTCTTC. Full variable domain (outside the CDR3, taken from reference TRBV5-1 and TRBJ2-1): KAGVTQTPRYLIKTRGQQVTLSCSPISGHRSVSWYQQTPGQGLQFLFEYFSETQRNKGNFPGRFSGRQFSNSRSEMNVSTLELGDSALYLCASSGGTGPGEQFFGPGTRLTVL.

The chain is built from TRBV6-5 and TRBJ2-2, with 10 bases that match TRBD2. The CDR3 is made up of 16 amino acids. V shed 4 bases and J 8 bases; nucleotides not matched to a gene: 10. CDR1 is MNHEY, CDR2 SVGAGI, per germline. CDR3 nucleotide sequence: TGTGCCAGCAGTTTACTAGCGGGGTCTCCAACGGGGGAGCTGTTTTTT. It translates to CASSLLAGSPTGELFF.

The chain recombines TRBV28 with TRBJ2-7; D is possibly TRBD2 (7 bases). This CDR3 is built from 15 residues. In germline, CDR1 is MDHEN, CDR2 SYDVKM. V was pared by 9 bases and J by 0 bases, with 18 bases between. CDR3 sequence reads: CASVSGGYSSYEQYF. CDR3 DNA sequence: TGTGCCAGTGTTTCGGGGGGCTACAGCTCCTACGAGCAGTACTTC. Full variable domain (rest looked up from reference TRBV28 and TRBJ2-7): DVKVTQSSRYLVKRTGEKVFLECVQDMDHENMFWYRQDPGLGLRLIYFSYDVKMKEKGDIPEGYSVSREKKERFSLILESASTNQTSMYLCASVSGGYSSYEQYFGPGTRLTVT.

This chain links TRBV5-1 with TRBJ2-5; TRBD1 matches 9 bases. This CDR3 is built from 15 residues. V lost 4 bases to trimming and J lost 1 base; unmatched junction nucleotides: 5. Germline lookup yields CDR1 SGHRS and CDR2 YFSETQ. For the CDR3, the DNA is TGCGCCAGCAGCCGGACAGGGGAGGGCCAAGAGACCCAGTACTTC. Amino acids: CASSRTGEGQETQYF.

This clonotype was observed at least ten times. The chain joins TRBV5-1 to TRBJ2-1; D perhaps matches TRBD2 (6 bases). CDR1 is SGHRS, CDR2 YFSETQ, per germline. V dropped 9 bases and J dropped 7 bases, with 14 bases sitting between them. The CDR3 consists of 12 residues. CDR3 in DNA: TGCGCCAACCTACCCCGGGGGAATGAGCAGTTCTTC. Translation gives CANLPRGNEQFF.

This clonotype has at least ten counts. This chain joins TRBV20-1 and TRBJ2-3; 9 bases are shared with TRBD2. CDR3 size: 12 residues. Per the germline V gene, CDR1 is DFQATT and CDR2 is SNEGSKA (reference sequence). The CDR3 DNA sequence: TGCCGGGTAGCGGGGGAAGGGGATACGCAGTATTTT. Translation: CRVAGEGDTQYF.

The chain is built from TRBV12-3 or TRBV12-4 and TRBJ2-5; no clear D. V was cut by 6 bases and J by 2 bases, with 10 bases left in between. The CDR3 is 13 residues long. CDR3 sequence reads: CASSKDGQETQYF. CDR3 nucleotide sequence: TGTGCCAGCAGCAAAGACGGACAAGAGACCCAGTACTTC.

This clonotype was detected ten times or more. The rearrangement links TRBV5-5 to TRBJ1-5; D is undetermined. Germline assignment: CDR1 SGHKS and CDR2 YYEKEE (reference sequence). There are 15 residues in the CDR3. V gave up 0 bases and J gave up 1 base, with 8 bases separating them. The CDR3 coding sequence is TGTGCCAGCAGCTTGGCAGGCGTAAGCAATCAGCCCCAGCATTTT. This gives the protein CASSLAGVSNQPQHF.

This chain connects TRBV11-2 to TRBJ2-7; 13 nucleotides match TRBD2. V was clipped by 2 bases and J by 4 bases; unmatched bases: 11. Germline V gene lookup returns CDR1 SGHAT and CDR2 FQNNGV. The CDR3 is 18 residues long. The CDR3 loop is CASSLTSGRELGKYEQYF. The CDR3 bases are TGTGCCAGCAGCTTAACTAGCGGGAGGGAGTTGGGAAAGTACGAGCAGTACTTC.

The V and J genes are TRBV6-1 and TRBJ2-5; weak D call: TRBD1 (5 bases). The CDR3 has 14 residues. V was cut by 6 bases and J by 6 bases, with 17 bases left in between. Germline V gene data show CDR1 as MNHNS and CDR2 as SASEGT. CDR3 sequence reads: CASRDPRARQTQYF. The CDR3 bases are TGTGCCAGCAGGGATCCCAGGGCTAGGCAGACCCAGTACTTC.

This clonotype has just a few counts. V is TRBV5-1 and J is TRBJ2-2; 8 bases line up with TRBD2. Germline V gene data show CDR1 as SGHRS and CDR2 as YFSETQ. The CDR3 sequence is 18 residues long. V shed 3 bases and J 0 bases; nucleotides not matched to a gene: 10. CDR3 sequence (DNA): TGCGCCAGCAGCTCGGGACTGAGCGGGGGCGCGAACACCGGGGAGCTGTTTTTT. Its protein product is CASSSGLSGGANTGELFF.

The J gene is TRBJ2-2, the V gene TRBV6-4; 7 bases match TRBD1. J was trimmed by 3 bases and V by 2 bases; bases with no gene match: 0. Germline V gene sequence: CDR1 MRHNA, CDR2 SNTAGT. This CDR3 is 14 amino acids long. DNA for the CDR3: TGTGCCAGCAGTGACGACAGGGACACCGGGGAGCTGTTTTTT. Amino acids: CASSDDRDTGELFF.

This clonotype was seen more than once but under ten times. The V call is TRBV12-3 or TRBV12-4, the J call TRBJ2-4; 7 bases line up with TRBD1. V was pared by 3 bases and J by 4 bases, with 3 bases of the junction left unmatched. There are 14 residues in the CDR3. The CDR3 nucleotides are TGTGCCAGCAGTTTTGGCAGGGGGAAAAACATTCAGTACTTC. It encodes CASSFGRGKNIQYF.

The rearrangement links TRBV6-5 to TRBJ1-2; D not certain. This CDR3 comprises 13 residues. V was trimmed by 4 bases and J by 4 bases, leaving 10 bases between them. CDR1 and CDR2 (germline): MNHEY, SVGAGI. CDR3 nucleotide sequence: TGTGCCAGCAGTTCCTGGTGGGGCTATGGCTACACCTTC. Protein sequence: CASSSWWGYGYTF.

The chain links TRBV7-2 to TRBJ1-2; 10 nucleotides align to TRBD1. J was trimmed by 6 bases and V by 5 bases; bases with no gene match: 6. The CDR3 is 14 residues long. Germline CDR1 and CDR2: SGHTA and FQGNSA. The CDR3, as DNA: TGTGCCAGCAGCATAACGACAGGGGGCAATGGCTACACCTTC. It translates to CASSITTGGNGYTF.